The present TCR beta chain was sequenced within a study of cytomegalovirus exposure and HLA in healthy donors. Broader study findings: Many donors carried some public TCRs, although rarity characterized most TCR sequences.

Donors were ostensibly healthy at sampling, although undocumented immune exposures were probable. Concerning this clone: The antigen remains unidentified. Mismatch with germline at one junction end may stem from a read error.

Vbeta (60) and Jbeta (13) primers were used in the PCR. Here immunoSEQ multiplex PCR was the method, and the copy in TCRdb shows in-frame clones only, minus some. The sample shows roughly 150,000 clones, 82% of them seen only once. This sequence was found in a man aged 25-45 years in good health and CMV-seropositive. Sequencing was carried out using PBMCs.

As DNA, the CDR3 is TGTTCCAGCAGCGCCTCCTGGCTAGCGGCCAATGAGCAGTTCTTC. As protein: CSSSASWLAANEQFF. The chain is built from TRBV7-9 and TRBJ2-1, with 7 nucleotides matching TRBD2. This CDR3 has 15 amino acids. The germline CDR1 and CDR2 sequences are SEHNR and FQNEAQ (reference sequence).